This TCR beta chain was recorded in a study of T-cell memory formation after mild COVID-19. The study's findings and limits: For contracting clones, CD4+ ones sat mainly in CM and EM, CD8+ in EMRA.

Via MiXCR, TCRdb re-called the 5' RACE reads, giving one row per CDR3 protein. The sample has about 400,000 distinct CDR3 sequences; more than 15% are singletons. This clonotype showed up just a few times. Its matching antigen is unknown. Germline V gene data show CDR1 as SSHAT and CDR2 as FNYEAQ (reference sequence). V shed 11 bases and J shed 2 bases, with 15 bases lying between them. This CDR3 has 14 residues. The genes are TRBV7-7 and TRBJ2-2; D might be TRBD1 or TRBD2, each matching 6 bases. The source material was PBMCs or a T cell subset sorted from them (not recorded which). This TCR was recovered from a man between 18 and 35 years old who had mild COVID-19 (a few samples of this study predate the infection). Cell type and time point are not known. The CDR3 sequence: CAWGRGHNTGELFF. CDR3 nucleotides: TGTGCCTGGGGCCGGGGGCATAACACCGGGGAGCTGTTTTTT.